The 17 T cell receptor beta chains given below trace back to one sample, sequenced in a study of T cell repertoires in cytomegalovirus infection. TCRdb re-derived calls from the reads in MiXCR, one entry per CDR3 protein. The table lists 400,000 to 600,000 distinct CDR3 sequences, 42% of them singletons. These receptors' targets are unknown. This specimen was cultured PBMCs, taken from culture after CMV antigen stimulation. These receptors were taken from a human donor in good health (CMV status not recorded). Some clones in this sample may be carry-over from other donors' samples.

The rearrangement links TRBV7-4 to TRBJ1-2; 8 bases map to TRBD1. The J segment lost 8 bases and the V segment lost 5 bases, leaving 10 bases of the junction unmatched. Germline V CDR1 and CDR2: SGHVT, SQSDAQ. The CDR3 length is 14 residues. The CDR3 is CASSAPQGVRGYTF. CDR3 DNA sequence: TGTGCCAGCAGCGCCCCACAGGGGGTGAGAGGCTACACCTTC.

Only a few counts were recorded for this clonotype. This chain joins TRBV6-1 and TRBJ2-7; 10 bases match TRBD2. The germline V gene encodes CDR1 MNHNS and CDR2 SASEGT. There are 15 residues in the CDR3. V shed 5 bases, J shed 3 bases, and the junction held 7 bases outside the gene matches. This CDR3 reads CASSPPSSGSYEQYF. The CDR3 coding sequence is TGTGCCAGCAGTCCACCGTCTAGCGGGAGCTACGAGCAGTACTTC.

This chain connects TRBV5-4 to TRBJ2-3, with D tentatively TRBD1 or TRBD2 (5 bases each). CDR3 length: 16 amino acids. The germline V and J ends were trimmed by 6 bases and 6 bases, with 23 bases remaining between them. CDR1 and CDR2 from the germline V gene are SGHNT and YYREEE (reference sequence). CDR3: CASNPSGPQGVDTQYF. The DNA of the CDR3 is TGTGCCAGCAACCCGTCGGGACCCCAAGGGGTGGATACGCAGTATTTT.

This clonotype was picked up one time. The chain uses TRBV9 and TRBJ2-7, with 7 bases identical to TRBD2. The CDR3 loop spans 13 amino acids. CDR1 is SGDLS and CDR2 is YYNGEE in the germline V gene. V dropped 3 bases and J dropped 6; count of bases not matched to a gene: 6. The CDR3 is CASSALAVAEQYF. For the CDR3, the DNA is TGTGCCAGCAGCGCCCTAGCGGTTGCCGAGCAGTACTTC. Based on the CDR3 plus reference TRBV9 and TRBJ2-7, the full variable domain is DSGVTQTPKHLITATGQRVTLRCSPRSGDLSVYWYQQSLDQGLQFLIQYYNGEERAKGNILERFSAQQFPDLHSELNLSSLELGDSALYFCASSALAVAEQYFGPGTRLTVT.

This sequence joins TRBV24-1 and TRBJ2-1; perhaps TRBD2 as D (6 bases). Trimming left V 3 bases short and J 1 base short, with 15 bases between. There are 17 residues in the CDR3. CDR1 is KGHDR, CDR2 SFDVKD, per germline. The CDR3 here is CATSDAMAGRSYNEQFF. CDR3 sequence (DNA): TGTGCCACCAGTGATGCGATGGCGGGGAGGTCCTACAATGAGCAGTTCTTC.

The chain uses TRBV15 and TRBJ1-5, with D unclear. CDR3 length: 15 residues. Germline V lookup: CDR1 LNHNV, CDR2 YYDKDF (reference sequence). Trimming pared 0 bases from V and 1 base from J, leaving 7 bases between. In nucleotides, the CDR3 is TGTGCCACCAGCAGAGATCCCGAAAGCAATCAGCCCCAGCATTTT. This translates into CATSRDPESNQPQHF.

Of note for this clonotype: A much larger clone lies a single base off, so this may be a read error. The rearrangement joins TRBV7-2 to TRBJ1-6; perhaps TRBD1 as D (6 bases). The germline CDR1 and CDR2 sequences are SGHTA and FQGNSA. CDR3 size: 13 residues. The CDR3 here is CASSANRDSPLQF. The CDR3 nucleotides read TGTGCCAGCAGCGCCAACAGGGATTCACCCCTCCAATTT.

The table lists this clonotype with a few counts. The genes are TRBV7-9 and TRBJ1-4; D might be TRBD1 (5 bases). CDR1 and CDR2 from the germline V gene are SEHNR and FQNEAQ (reference sequence). Trimming stripped 6 bases from V and 0 bases from J, with 8 bases between. The CDR3 extends over 14 amino acids. The CDR3 bases are TGTGCCAGCAGTGGGGGGACAACTAATGAAAAACTGTTTTTT. Protein: CASSGGTTNEKLFF.

On this clonotype: A junction end diverges from the germline sequence, so it may reflect a read error. The chain recombines TRBV12-3 or TRBV12-4 with TRBJ1-5; D ambiguous. CDR3 length: 12 residues. The CDR3 DNA follows: TGTGCCAGCAGTTCGGGTAATCAGCCCCAGCCTTTT. It yields the protein CASSSGNQPQPF.

This chain joins TRBV6-8 and TRBJ2-5; D possibly corresponds to TRBD2 (5 bases). Deletions cut 7 bases from V and 5 bases from J, with 14 bases between. The CDR3 has 13 residues. The germline V gene encodes CDR1 MNHGY and CDR2 SAAAGT. This CDR3 reads CASTRGSGETQYF. CDR3 bases: TGTGCCAGCACCCGCGGGTCGGGGGAGACCCAGTACTTC.

This clonotype was recorded a few times. The chain is built from TRBV7-2 and TRBJ2-7; no clear D gene. The germline V and J ends were trimmed by 2 bases and 9 bases, with 11 bases remaining between them. The CDR3 is 12 residues long. CDR1 and CDR2 from the germline V gene are SGHTA and FQGNSA. The CDR3 spells CASSLHASPQYF. The CDR3 region has the DNA TGTGCCAGCAGCTTACACGCCAGTCCGCAGTACTTC.

This clonotype occurred a few times. The chain joins TRBV12-3 or TRBV12-4 to TRBJ2-1, with 15 bases matching TRBD2. The CDR3 sequence is 15 residues long. After removal of 1 base from V and 8 bases from J, the junction contained 0 bases not matched to a gene. CDR3 amino acids: CASSLGTSGGDEQFF. The CDR3, as DNA: TGTGCCAGCAGTTTAGGGACTAGCGGGGGGGATGAGCAGTTCTTC.

The chain employs TRBV12-3 or TRBV12-4 and TRBJ2-3; D is ambiguous. Trimming cost V 5 bases and J 10 bases, with 13 bases left between them. The CDR3 extends over 12 amino acids. The CDR3 DNA follows: TGTGCCAGCAGTCTAGGGATTGTGTCGCAGTATTTT. Translated, it gives CASSLGIVSQYF.

This clonotype was recorded a few times. The V and J genes are TRBV19 and TRBJ1-2, with D maybe TRBD1 (5 bases). The germline V gene has CDR1 LNHDA and CDR2 SQIVND (reference sequence). The CDR3 covers 13 residues. The V end lost 5 bases, the J end lost 2 bases, and 9 bases lay between the germline ends. For the CDR3, the DNA is TGTGCCAGTAGTGAGTGGGGCAACTATGGCTACACCTTC. It encodes CASSEWGNYGYTF.

This clonotype has more than one count but fewer than ten. The junction shows a germline mismatch at one end, possibly a read error. The chain employs TRBV5-3 and TRBJ2-1, with D tentatively TRBD1 (6 bases). Being an ORF, TRBV5-3 has a function that is uncertain. This CDR3 has 15 amino acids. This CDR3 is CASSLRQGRGDEQFF. CDR3 bases: TGTGCCAGCAGCTTGAGGCAGGGGCGAGGGGATGAGCAGTTCTTC.

This clonotype was recorded once. The V call is TRBV7-2, the J call TRBJ2-1; 8 nucleotides align to TRBD2. CDR3 length: 23 amino acids. Germline CDR1 and CDR2: SGHTA and FQGNSA. Unmatched junction bases numbered 32, after V lost 5 bases and J lost 5 bases. The DNA for the CDR3 is TGTGCCAGCAGCAAAATGGCGGTAGCGGGGCCGACGCGTGCCGCCTCCTTTAACAATGAGCAGTTCTTC. Translation gives CASSKMAVAGPTRAASFNNEQFF.

The rearrangement joins TRBV6-6 to TRBJ2-4; the D gene is possibly TRBD2 (6 bases). The germline V and J ends were trimmed by 3 bases and 8 bases, with 8 bases remaining between them. Germline loops: CDR1 MNHNY, CDR2 SVGAGI (reference sequence). The CDR3 is 12 residues long. CDR3 DNA sequence: TGTGCCAGCAGTTATCGGAGGGACATTCAGTACTTC. Residues: CASSYRRDIQYF.